This T cell receptor beta chain comes out of a study of T cell responses to AZD1222 COVID-19 vaccine. Study-wide background: Analyses pooled second doses at about 4 or about 12 weeks.

The assay was immunoSEQ multiplex PCR, and TCRdb's table has in-frame clones only and misses some. The sample holds about 83,000 clones, 86% seen once. The CDR3 consists of 14 residues. Germline CDR1 and CDR2: GTSNPN and SVGIG (reference sequence). After removal of 3 bases from V and 4 bases from J, the junction contained 5 bases not matched to a gene. Findings of the study overall: The number of AZD1222 recipients seropositive at baseline was only 5 to 7. Distributed over spike, vaccine-associated CD4 TCRs predominated at 160-218 and 743-854. Donors were mostly white British, more females; clonal diversity possibly underestimated.

A word on this clone: Antigen: not known.

The receptor was isolated from an adult in good health. The sample consisted of peripheral blood, taken on day 0 of AZD1222 vaccination. The chain recombines TRBV30 with TRBJ2-5; 10 positions match TRBD2. The CDR3 nucleotides read TGTGCCTGGAGGAGGCTAGCGGGGGCAGAGACCCAGTACTTC. Translation gives CAWRRLAGAETQYF. The full variable domain, in which reference TRBV30 and TRBJ2-5 provide the parts outside the CDR3, is SQTIHQWPATLVQPVGSPLSLECTVEGTSNPNLYWYRQAAGRGLQLLFYSVGIGQISSEVPQNLSASRPQDRQFILSSKKLLLSDSGFYLCAWRRLAGAETQYFGPGTRLLVL.